A single sample is the source of the 22 T cell receptor beta chains below, sequenced in a study of long-term antiretroviral therapy in people with HIV. At the survey level, the v3.0 immunoSEQ assay was run. Here immunoSEQ multiplex PCR was the method, and the copy in TCRdb shows in-frame clones only, minus some. The sample lists tens of thousands of clones, 85% to 95% seen once, with over 3% in the top ten. Specimen: unsorted PBMCs, collected 5.3 years after starting antiretroviral therapy. The source is a man aged 50-59 years with HIV.

The rearrangement joins TRBV6-5 to TRBJ2-7; D possibly corresponds to TRBD2 (7 bases). The CDR3 has 16 residues. CDR1 MNHEY and CDR2 SVGAGI come from the germline V gene. The V end was cut by 0 bases, the J end by 3 bases, with 15 bases between. The CDR3 nucleotides read TGTGCCAGCAGTTACTCGATGGCGGGGGCGCGCTACGAGCAGTACTTC. It yields the protein CASSYSMAGARYEQYF.

In this sample, this clone turned up a few times. The CDR3 sequence is CASSPSPGMPYEQYF. CDR3 nucleotide sequence: TGTGCCAGCAGCCCAAGTCCAGGGATGCCCTACGAGCAGTACTTC. The chain has TRBV7-2 and TRBJ2-7, with D possibly being TRBD1 (5 bases). The V gene lost 5 bases and the J gene lost 2 bases, with 16 bases spanning the gap. Germline CDR1 is SGHTA and CDR2 is FQGNSA. The CDR3 loop spans 15 amino acids.

The rearrangement links TRBV2 to TRBJ1-5, with 8 bases identical to TRBD1. The CDR3 runs 14 residues. V shed 6 bases, J shed 6 bases, and the junction held 7 bases outside the gene matches. Germline V gives CDR1 SNHLY, CDR2 FYNNEI. For the CDR3, the DNA is TGTGCCAGCAGGACCGGACAGGGACCTCAGCCCCAGCATTTT. Residues: CASRTGQGPQPQHF.

The CDR3, as DNA: TGTGCCAGCAGCAACACTAGCGGGGGCCGCAGGGAGCAGTTCTTC. Translated, it gives CASSNTSGGRREQFF. The rearrangement joins TRBV9 to TRBJ2-1, with 11 bases aligning to TRBD2. The CDR3 spans 15 residues. The J segment lost 10 bases and the V segment lost 4 bases, leaving 10 bases of the junction unmatched. CDR1 SGDLS and CDR2 YYNGEE come from the germline V gene.

The V and J genes are TRBV9 and TRBJ2-7, with D possibly matching TRBD2 (7 bases). Per germline, CDR1 SGDLS and CDR2 YYNGEE. Trimming shortened V by 4 bases and J by 0 bases, and 14 bases separated the two germline ends. The CDR3 loop spans 15 amino acids. In nucleotides, the CDR3 is TGTGCCAGCAGCCAAGGGCGGGGGCCCTCCTACGAGCAGTACTTC. Translating it yields CASSQGRGPSYEQYF. Full variable domain (rest looked up from reference TRBV9 and TRBJ2-7): DSGVTQTPKHLITATGQRVTLRCSPRSGDLSVYWYQQSLDQGLQFLIQYYNGEERAKGNILERFSAQQFPDLHSELNLSSLELGDSALYFCASSQGRGPSYEQYFGPGTRLTVT.

This chain uses TRBV19 with TRBJ1-1; no clear D. CDR1 is LNHDA and CDR2 is SQIVND in the germline V gene (reference sequence). V was clipped by 7 bases and J by 1 base, with 13 bases between them. CDR3 length: 14 amino acids. The CDR3 DNA follows: TGTGCCAGTACCCAATCCCGCAGGAACACTGAAGCTTTCTTT. Translating it yields CASTQSRRNTEAFF.

This sequence joins TRBV7-2 and TRBJ1-6, with D unresolved. The CDR3 consists of 12 residues. Trimming left V 4 bases short and J 13 bases short, with 11 bases between. Germline CDR1 reads SGHTA; CDR2 reads FQGNSA. The CDR3 DNA reads TGTGCCAGCAGCTCCCTTCCCCTTCCCCTCCACTTT. It is translated as CASSSLPLPLHF.

This clone has a single count. This chain connects TRBV7-6 to TRBJ2-3; 9 bases agree with TRBD2. V was clipped by 1 base and J by 3 bases; unmatched bases: 8. CDR3 length: 17 amino acids. Germline V gene data show CDR1 as SGHVS and CDR2 as FNYEAQ. CDR3 loop: CASSLGAGGQPTDTQYF. The CDR3 DNA reads TGTGCCAGCAGCTTAGGGGCGGGGGGGCAGCCGACAGATACGCAGTATTTT.

The J gene is TRBJ1-2, the V gene TRBV4-3, with D possibly being TRBD1 (5 bases). The V end lost 2 bases, the J end lost 6 bases, and 10 bases lay between the germline ends. The CDR3 length is 13 residues. CDR1 LGHNA and CDR2 YSLEER come from the germline V gene. In DNA form, the CDR3 reads TGCGCCAGCAGCCAAAACATAGGGGATGGCTACACCTTC. Protein product: CASSQNIGDGYTF.

The V call is TRBV6-5, the J call TRBJ1-6, with 7 bases fitting TRBD1. This CDR3 spans 15 amino acids. Germline CDR1 is MNHEY and CDR2 is SVGAGI. The trim removed 0 bases at V and 6 bases at J, leaving 2 bases unmatched. DNA of the CDR3: TGTGCCAGCAGTTACTCGGGACAGCCTAATTCACCCCTCCACTTT. Protein product: CASSYSGQPNSPLHF.

The CDR3 sequence is CASSGGAYNEQFF. CDR3 nucleotide sequence: TGCGCCAGCAGCGGGGGGGCCTACAATGAGCAGTTCTTC. The V call is TRBV10-1, the J call TRBJ2-1; 8 positions match TRBD2. This CDR3 has 13 amino acids. Looked up from germline, CDR1 is WNHNN and CDR2 is SYGVQD (reference sequence). The trim removed 6 bases at V and 2 bases at J, leaving 0 bases unmatched.

The chain carries TRBV6-6 and TRBJ1-5; D gene unclear. Trimming cost V 6 bases and J 3 bases, with 12 bases left between them. Looked up from germline, CDR1 is MNHNY and CDR2 is SVGAGI (reference sequence). The CDR3 consists of 14 residues. The CDR3 loop is CASSRRGPNQPQHF. DNA for the CDR3: TGTGCCAGCAGCCGGCGGGGTCCCAATCAGCCCCAGCATTTT.

The chain links TRBV7-8 to TRBJ2-7; D possibly matches TRBD1 or TRBD2 (5 bases each). CDR1 and CDR2 from the germline V gene are SGHVS and FQNEAQ. CDR3 size: 14 residues. Trimming took off 1 base at V and 5 bases at J, with 12 bases between the two ends. The CDR3 nucleotides read TGTGCCAGCAGCTTAGTTTGGGGGAGCAACGAGCAGTACTTC. Protein sequence: CASSLVWGSNEQYF.

V and J are TRBV5-4 and TRBJ2-1, with D tentatively TRBD2 (6 bases). V was clipped by 1 base and J by 4 bases, with 9 bases between them. Germline CDR1 reads SGHNT; CDR2 reads YYREEE (reference sequence). The CDR3 contains 14 residues. This chain's CDR3 is CASSLNRGYNEQFF. CDR3 nucleotides: TGTGCCAGCAGCTTGAATCGGGGGTACAATGAGCAGTTCTTC.

The chain uses TRBV5-8 and TRBJ2-7; 11 bases fit TRBD1. The CDR3 is 14 residues long. Trimming took 4 bases from V and 4 from J; bases not matched to a gene: 4. Germline values: CDR1 SGHTS, CDR2 YDEGEE. CDR3 region: CASSEDRGQYEQYF. DNA for the CDR3: TGTGCCAGCAGCGAGGACAGGGGGCAGTACGAGCAGTACTTC.

The chain is built from TRBV5-5 and TRBJ2-2; D gene ambiguous. The length of the CDR3 is 15 residues. Germline lookup yields CDR1 SGHKS and CDR2 YYEKEE (reference sequence). Trimming took off 0 bases at V and 1 base at J, with 7 bases between the two ends. The CDR3 protein is CASSLVVQNTGELFF. As DNA, the CDR3 is TGTGCCAGCAGCTTGGTGGTACAGAACACCGGGGAGCTGTTTTTT.

The rearrangement joins TRBV9 to TRBJ2-7, with D possibly called TRBD1 or TRBD2 (7 bases each). The CDR3 contains 16 residues. From germline, CDR1 is SGDLS and CDR2 YYNGEE. V lost 4 bases, J lost 1 base, and 18 bases lay in between. CDR3: CASSPQGGDSSYEQYF. The CDR3 DNA follows: TGTGCCAGCAGCCCCCAGGGAGGGGACAGTTCCTACGAGCAGTACTTC.

The V call is TRBV5-4, the J call TRBJ1-1; D is perhaps TRBD1 (5 bases). This CDR3 region has 16 residues. In germline, CDR1 is SGHNT, CDR2 YYREEE (reference sequence). Trimming shortened V by 4 bases and J by 1 base, and 17 bases separated the two germline ends. The CDR3 sequence is CASSPYRPSPNTEAFF. CDR3 nucleotide sequence: TGTGCCAGCAGCCCCTACAGGCCTAGCCCGAACACTGAAGCTTTCTTT.

The rearrangement links TRBV6-1 to TRBJ2-2; maybe TRBD1 (6 bases). The CDR3 loop spans 14 amino acids. The V end lost 5 bases, the J end lost 5 bases, and 12 bases lay between the germline ends. Germline CDR1 reads MNHNS; CDR2 reads SASEGT. Written as DNA, the CDR3 is TGTGCCAGCAGTATATACAGGGAAACCGGGGAGCTGTTTTTT. Its translation is CASSIYRETGELFF.

This chain joins TRBV5-5 and TRBJ2-5; D not resolved. The CDR3 covers 14 residues. Trimming removed 7 bases at V and 1 base at J, with 14 bases between. Germline loops: CDR1 SGHKS, CDR2 YYEKEE (reference sequence). Here the CDR3 DNA reads TGTGCCAGCGAGGTTGGGCTATCCCAAGAGACCCAGTACTTC. Amino acids: CASEVGLSQETQYF.

This chain connects TRBV9 to TRBJ2-3; 7 positions agree with TRBD2. The CDR3 has 15 residues. The trim removed 2 bases at V and 0 bases at J, leaving 3 bases unmatched. CDR1 is SGDLS, CDR2 YYNGEE, per germline. The CDR3 DNA reads as TGTGCCAGCAGCGTTACTAGCGCTAGCACAGATACGCAGTATTTT. This encodes CASSVTSASTDTQYF.

This clone was observed a handful of times. The chain joins TRBV9 to TRBJ2-1; D unclear. This CDR3 is built from 11 residues. Trimming stripped 1 base from V and 9 bases from J, with 5 bases between. CDR1 and CDR2 (germline): SGDLS, YYNGEE. The CDR3 sequence: CASSVTAEQFF. The CDR3 coding sequence is TGTGCCAGCAGCGTAACGGCTGAGCAGTTCTTC.